The clone carrying this TCR beta chain was counted a few times. It was with 60 Vbeta and 13 Jbeta primers that the PCR ran. Assay used: immunoSEQ multiplex PCR; TCRdb lists only in-frame clones, some missing. The sample records about 150,000 clones, less than 80% being singletons. This CDR3 is built from 15 residues. In germline, CDR1 is SGHTA, CDR2 FQGNSA. V lost 5 bases to trimming and J lost 3 bases; unmatched junction nucleotides: 3. The data belong to a study of cytomegalovirus exposure and HLA in healthy donors. The TCR originated in a man between 25 and 39 years old in good health and CMV-seronegative. The chain employs TRBV7-2 and TRBJ2-1; TRBD1 matches at 11 bases. Source material: PBMCs. CDR3 nucleotides: TGTGCCAGCAGCCCGGGACAGGGGGGCTACAATGAGCAGTTCTTC. Its protein is CASSPGQGGYNEQFF. Variable domain in full (rest from reference TRBV7-2 and TRBJ2-1): GAGVSQSPSNKVTEKGKDVELRCDPISGHTALYWYRQSLGQGLEFLIYFQGNSAPDKSGLPSDRFSAERTGGSVSTLTIQRTQQEDSAVYLCASSPGQGGYNEQFFGPGTRLTVL.